This T cell receptor beta chain was recovered during a study of cytomegalovirus exposure and HLA in healthy donors. Germline V gene sequence: CDR1 SGHRS, CDR2 YFSETQ. J was trimmed by 5 bases and V by 4 bases; bases with no gene match: 2. The CDR3 runs 12 residues. Study-wide points: After further analysis at a later stage, around 17,000 TCR beta sequences were associated with HLA alleles at 0.05 false discovery rate. Sequencing depth across donors, presence/absence analyses assumed, was roughly uniform. Cytomegalovirus-associated TCR beta chains were listed, numbering 164.

A multiplex PCR was run with 60 Vbeta primers and 13 Jbeta primers. Sequencing used immunoSEQ multiplex PCR; TCRdb keeps in-frame clones, though not all of them. The profile shows 150,000 to 200,000 clones, 80% of them singletons. Worth noting for this clone: No antigen is known for it.

V gene TRBV5-1 combines with J gene TRBJ1-2, with 7 bases that match TRBD1. The sequencing input was PBMCs. This TCR came from a man aged 35-49 years in good health and CMV-seronegative. The CDR3 sequence: CASSQDRYGYTF. In nucleotides, the CDR3 is TGCGCCAGCAGCCAGGACAGGTATGGCTACACCTTC.